Shown below are 31 T cell receptor beta chains from a single sample sequenced in a study of blood T cell repertoires in COVID-19 (dated by TCRdb to the early 2020s). Receptors were amplified or captured by the immunoSEQ multiplex PCR assay. The clones in this table, taken by TCRdb from immuneACCESS, are in-frame only. Not every clone is retained; where verified, under half of the shortfall comes from an unresolved V gene, and the cause of the rest is unknown. The sample table contains around 220,000 clones; only one count was recorded for roughly 84% of them. Clones ranked in the top ten supply approximately 2% of the sample. The sample comprised peripheral blood. These receptors originate from a woman between 40 and 55 years old who had recovered from COVID-19.

This chain links TRBV13 with TRBJ1-1, with D unclear. The CDR3 spans 15 residues. V lost 2 bases and J lost 4, with 14 bases in between. The V gene's germline CDR1 is PRHDT and CDR2 FYEKMQ (reference sequence). CDR3 protein: CASSLIGVGVTEAFF. The CDR3 DNA follows: TGTGCCAGCAGCTTAATCGGCGTCGGGGTCACTGAAGCTTTCTTT.

The V gene is TRBV7-3, the J gene TRBJ2-1, with 13 bases matching TRBD2. The J segment lost 6 bases and the V segment lost 5 bases, leaving 4 bases of the junction unmatched. The CDR3 is 15 amino acids. Germline CDR1 is SGHTA and CDR2 is FQGTGA. CDR3: CASSGTSGKVNEQFF. DNA of the CDR3: TGTGCCAGCAGCGGGACTAGCGGGAAGGTCAATGAGCAGTTCTTC.

This chain connects TRBV3-1 (or the pseudogene TRBV3-2) to TRBJ1-1; no clear D gene. Per germline, CDR1 LGHDT and CDR2 YNNKEL (reference sequence). V was shortened by 5 bases and J by 8 bases, with 15 bases between the two germline ends. The CDR3 is made up of 13 amino acids. The CDR3 bases are TGTGCCAGCAGCGGCCGGGCCGAGGGAGAAGCTTTCTTT. Its translation is CASSGRAEGEAFF.

This clone was recorded once. This chain's CDR3 is CASSLEPPGANEKLFF. The CDR3 region has the DNA TGTGCCAGCAGCTTAGAGCCGCCAGGGGCTAATGAAAAACTGTTTTTT. This chain joins TRBV7-2 and TRBJ1-4; D possibly corresponds to TRBD1 (6 bases). This CDR3 is built from 16 residues. The V gene's germline CDR1 is SGHTA and CDR2 FQGNSA. Trimming stripped 1 base from V and 3 bases from J, with 12 bases between.

This clone was observed a single time. CDR3 nucleotides: TGTGCCAGCAGCCAAAGCGGGACGGTGAGAAACACCATATATTTT. Its protein product is CASSQSGTVRNTIYF. The rearrangement joins TRBV3-1 (or the pseudogene TRBV3-2) to TRBJ1-3; a weak D match, TRBD1 (5 bases). V shed 2 bases and J shed 5 bases, with 13 bases lying between them. The CDR3 is 15 residues long. Germline V gene data show CDR1 as LGHDT and CDR2 as YNNKEL (reference sequence).

The chain carries TRBV19 and TRBJ2-7; 7 nucleotides line up with TRBD1. CDR3 size: 14 residues. The V gene end was trimmed by 1 base and the J gene end by 2 bases; junction bases not matched to a gene: 2. Germline V gene sequence: CDR1 LNHDA, CDR2 SQIVND (reference sequence). CDR3 bases: TGTGCCAGTAGTATAGGCAGGGGGACCTACGAGCAGTACTTC. Its translation: CASSIGRGTYEQYF.

The rearrangement joins TRBV5-4 to TRBJ2-3; 10 bases are a match to TRBD1. V lost 4 bases and J lost 4; bases outside the gene matches: 6. The CDR3 consists of 15 residues. Germline CDR1 SGHNT, CDR2 YYREEE (reference sequence). In nucleotides, the CDR3 is TGTGCCAGCAGCCAGAGGACAGGGGGGGCAGATACGCAGTATTTT. It encodes CASSQRTGGADTQYF. Full variable domain (missing parts from reference TRBV5-4 and TRBJ2-3): ETGVTQSPTHLIKTRGQQVTLRCSSQSGHNTVSWYQQALGQGPQFIFQYYREEENGRGNFPPRFSGLQFPNYSSELNVNALELDDSALYLCASSQRTGGADTQYFGPGTRLTVL.

This clone was recorded once. The chain uses TRBV7-8 and TRBJ2-2; D is perhaps TRBD2 (5 bases). The V gene's germline CDR1 is SGHVS and CDR2 FQNEAQ. V gave up 1 base and J gave up 3 bases, with 12 bases separating them. This CDR3 is built from 16 residues. The CDR3 sequence: CASSLGTDSYTGELFF. CDR3 bases: TGTGCCAGCAGCTTAGGGACGGACTCCTACACCGGGGAGCTGTTTTTT.

CDR3 DNA sequence: TGTGCCAGCAGCCCAGTTACAGGGGATGAAAAACTGTTTTTT. It is translated as CASSPVTGDEKLFF. The chain is built from TRBV4-2 and TRBJ1-4; TRBD1 agrees at 7 bases. Germline V gene sequence: CDR1 LGHNA, CDR2 YNFKEQ. The ends lost 4 bases at V and 6 bases at J; junction bases unmatched: 5. There are 14 residues in the CDR3.

V is TRBV9 and J is TRBJ1-1; 7 bases fit TRBD1. CDR1 and CDR2 from the germline V gene are SGDLS and YYNGEE. The J segment lost 11 bases and the V segment lost 2 bases, leaving 9 bases of the junction unmatched. This CDR3 is 13 amino acids long. DNA of the CDR3: TGTGCCAGCAGCGTCCCCCCGACAGGGACGGCTTTCTTT. Translated, it gives CASSVPPTGTAFF.

The chain carries TRBV6-2 or TRBV6-3 and TRBJ1-1; D is perhaps TRBD1 (6 bases). Deletions cut 2 bases from V and 6 bases from J, with 10 bases between. Germline V gene lookup returns CDR1 MNHEY and CDR2 SVGEGT. The CDR3 sequence is 13 residues long. The CDR3 coding sequence is TGTGCCAGCAGTTACATCACAGGGTCTGAAGCTTTCTTT. It encodes CASSYITGSEAFF.

The rearrangement links TRBV24-1 to TRBJ1-2; D gene uncertain. Trimming took 3 bases from V and 8 from J, leaving 12 bases between them. The CDR3 loop spans 13 amino acids. Germline CDR1 reads KGHDR; CDR2 reads SFDVKD. The DNA of the CDR3 is TGTGCCACCAGTGATCGGGGTCGTCGAGGCTACACCTTC. Its protein is CATSDRGRRGYTF.

The sample holds one count of this clone. The chain carries TRBV6-4 and TRBJ2-3, with 10 nucleotides matching TRBD1. Germline CDR1 is MRHNA and CDR2 is SNTAGT. The CDR3 length is 14 residues. The V segment lost 3 bases and the J segment 6 bases; nucleotides outside the gene matches: 3. CDR3 amino acids: CASSETGGWDTQYF. CDR3 nucleotides: TGTGCCAGCAGTGAGACAGGGGGCTGGGATACGCAGTATTTT.

The genes are TRBV5-1 and TRBJ2-3; perhaps TRBD1 as D (5 bases). CDR1 is SGHRS, CDR2 YFSETQ, per germline. This CDR3 has 14 residues. Trimming shortened V by 0 bases and J by 4 bases, and 9 bases separated the two germline ends. In DNA, the CDR3 is TGCGCCAGCAGCTTGGTGGCAGGGTCAGATACGCAGTATTTT. Amino acids: CASSLVAGSDTQYF. Together with reference TRBV5-1 and TRBJ2-3, the CDR3 gives the full variable domain: KAGVTQTPRYLIKTRGQQVTLSCSPISGHRSVSWYQQTPGQGLQFLFEYFSETQRNKGNFPGRFSGRQFSNSRSEMNVSTLELGDSALYLCASSLVAGSDTQYFGPGTRLTVL.

This chain uses TRBV28 with TRBJ2-2; 7 nucleotides match TRBD2. CDR1 and CDR2 from the germline V gene are MDHEN and SYDVKM. The CDR3 is 14 residues long. The V gene end was trimmed by 7 bases and the J gene end by 4 bases; junction bases not matched to a gene: 6. CDR3 bases: TGTGCCAGCATCCAGGGAGGGAGCACCGGGGAGCTGTTTTTT. Residues: CASIQGGSTGELFF.

The genes are TRBV5-5 and TRBJ2-3, with TRBD1 as a possible D gene (6 bases). The germline gives CDR1 SGHKS, CDR2 YYEKEE (reference sequence). With 4 bases removed from V and 14 bases from J, the gap between germline ends came to 20 bases. The CDR3 length is 13 residues. CDR3 DNA: TGTGCCAGCAGCAACGCGGACAGTGGGAAATCGTATTTT. It encodes CASSNADSGKSYF.

The V and J genes are TRBV9 and TRBJ2-5; 8 bases match TRBD1. V gave up 7 bases and J gave up 5 bases; unmatched junction bases: 10. The CDR3 runs to 14 residues. Germline values: CDR1 SGDLS, CDR2 YYNGEE. The CDR3: CASGLAGGGETQYF. CDR3 DNA sequence: TGTGCCAGCGGCCTGGCAGGGGGCGGTGAGACCCAGTACTTC.

This clone showed up just a few times. The V and J genes are TRBV25-1 and TRBJ2-7, with 12 positions matching TRBD1. This CDR3 has 16 amino acids. The V gene end was trimmed by 5 bases and the J gene end by 6 bases; junction bases not matched to a gene: 11. Per germline, CDR1 MGHDK and CDR2 SYGVNS. CDR3 in amino acids: CASSTKPGTGGFEQYF. The CDR3 DNA sequence: TGTGCCAGCAGTACCAAGCCCGGGACAGGGGGCTTCGAGCAGTACTTC.

The chain combines TRBV5-1 with TRBJ2-7; 9 bases map to TRBD1. Germline CDR1 SGHRS, CDR2 YFSETQ. This CDR3 comprises 17 residues. Losses at the gene ends were 0 bases for V and 2 bases for J; bases not matched to a gene: 9. The chain's CDR3 is CASSLGAGTGRTYEQYF. The CDR3 DNA sequence: TGCGCCAGCAGCTTGGGTGCCGGGACAGGGAGGACCTACGAGCAGTACTTC.

The chain is built from TRBV28 and TRBJ1-2; D gene uncertain. CDR1 is MDHEN and CDR2 is SYDVKM in the germline V gene. The V gene lost 3 bases and the J gene lost 4 bases, with 15 bases spanning the gap. This CDR3 comprises 15 residues. CDR3 in DNA: TGTGCCAGCAGTTTCGGAGGGTCCGAAATCTATGGCTACACCTTC. Its protein is CASSFGGSEIYGYTF.

The V gene is TRBV19, the J gene TRBJ2-7, with TRBD2 as a possible D gene (6 bases). V lost 4 bases, J lost 0 bases, and 16 bases lay in between. CDR1 LNHDA and CDR2 SQIVND come from the germline V gene (reference sequence). This CDR3 contains 16 residues. For the CDR3, the DNA is TGTGCCAGTAGTAGGGACCCCGGGACTGCCTCCTACGAGCAGTACTTC. The encoded protein is CASSRDPGTASYEQYF. Supplemented by reference TRBV19 and TRBJ2-7, the full variable domain reads DGGITQSPKYLFRKEGQNVTLSCEQNLNHDAMYWYRQDPGQGLRLIYYSQIVNDFQKGDIAEGYSVSREKKESFPLTVTSAQKNPTAFYLCASSRDPGTASYEQYFGPGTRLTVT.

The CDR3 bases are TGTGCTAGTGGTTTGGTACGAAGCACTAGCGGACTTACAAACTATGGCTACACCTTC. Its protein is CASGLVRSTSGLTNYGYTF. V gene TRBV12-5 combines with J gene TRBJ1-2; D ambiguous. Germline values: CDR1 LGHNT, CDR2 FRNRAP. The CDR3 runs to 19 residues. The V gene lost 0 bases and the J gene lost 2 bases, with 22 bases spanning the gap.

The chain carries TRBV27 and TRBJ2-1; weak D call: TRBD2 (6 bases). Trimming shortened V by 7 bases and J by 3 bases, and 10 bases separated the two germline ends. The CDR3 is 13 residues long. Germline CDR1 and CDR2: MNHEY and SMNVEV (reference sequence). CDR3 sequence (DNA): TGTGCCAGCAAAACCGGGGGCTACAATGAGCAGTTCTTC. It yields the protein CASKTGGYNEQFF.

The chain links TRBV5-1 to TRBJ1-6, with TRBD1 matching 9 bases. V lost 3 bases, J lost 8 bases, and 9 bases stayed unmatched. CDR3 size: 16 residues. Germline CDR1 is SGHRS and CDR2 is YFSETQ. The CDR3 DNA reads TGCGCCAGCAGCTCTTTGACAGGGGGTAGTCATTCACCCCTCCACTTT. Protein product: CASSSLTGGSHSPLHF.

V usage is TRBV4-1 and J usage is TRBJ2-1; the match to TRBD2 covers 8 bases. With 4 bases clipped from V and 2 bases from J, the junction kept 7 bases outside the gene matches. The V gene's germline CDR1 is MGHRA and CDR2 YSYEKL. The CDR3 spans 16 residues. The CDR3, as DNA: TGCGCCAGCAGCCCTACCAGCGGGGGCCCCTACAATGAGCAGTTCTTC. Protein sequence: CASSPTSGGPYNEQFF.

The chain employs TRBV30 and TRBJ2-2; D may be TRBD1 (5 bases). The CDR3 is made up of 16 amino acids. With 0 bases removed from V and 3 bases from J, the gap between germline ends came to 14 bases. Looked up from germline, CDR1 is GTSNPN and CDR2 is SVGIG (reference sequence). The CDR3 loop is CAWSVLGVGDTGELFF. The DNA for the CDR3 is TGTGCCTGGAGTGTACTCGGCGTAGGGGACACCGGGGAGCTGTTTTTT.

This clone was counted a single time. The chain carries TRBV24-1 and TRBJ2-4, with D possibly being TRBD2 (7 bases). V lost 1 base, J lost 3 bases, and 12 bases lay in between. This CDR3 is 16 amino acids long. Germline V gene lookup returns CDR1 KGHDR and CDR2 SFDVKD. CDR3: CATSDFGGAGKNIQYF. As DNA, the CDR3 is TGTGCCACCAGTGATTTTGGGGGGGCTGGCAAAAACATTCAGTACTTC.

The chain couples TRBV6-6 to TRBJ2-7; no clear D. Trimming left V 5 bases short and J 2 bases short, with 13 bases between. The CDR3 has 14 amino acids. Per the germline V gene, CDR1 is MNHNY and CDR2 is SVGAGI (reference sequence). CDR3 sequence: CASSPVGTTYEQYF. For the CDR3, the DNA is TGTGCCAGCAGTCCCGTGGGTACTACCTACGAGCAGTACTTC.

This chain links TRBV19 with TRBJ2-5; D perhaps matches TRBD2 (6 bases). The germline CDR1 and CDR2 sequences are LNHDA and SQIVND (reference sequence). V was pared by 4 bases and J by 5 bases, with 17 bases between. This CDR3 is 15 amino acids long. CDR3 sequence: CASSNRRGLRETQYF. The CDR3 region has the DNA TGTGCCAGTAGTAATCGGCGGGGCCTCCGGGAGACCCAGTACTTC.

The chain links TRBV18 to TRBJ2-7; D is unclear. Germline V gene sequence: CDR1 KGHSH, CDR2 LQKENI. This CDR3 region has 15 residues. V lost 5 bases and J lost 1, with 15 bases in between. CDR3 coding DNA: TGTGCCAGCTCATCAACTGGAGAACGGTCCTACGAGCAGTACTTC. The encoded protein is CASSSTGERSYEQYF.

This chain joins TRBV30 and TRBJ1-3; perhaps TRBD1 as D (5 bases). Germline V CDR1 and CDR2: GTSNPN, SVGIG (reference sequence). The CDR3 has 15 amino acids. Trimming cost V 5 bases and J 1 base, with 15 bases left between them. CDR3 protein: CAWFSQELSGNTIYF. CDR3 nucleotide sequence: TGTGCCTGGTTCTCACAGGAGTTATCTGGAAACACCATATATTTT.